The 23 T cell receptor beta chains given below trace back to one sample, sequenced in a study of OX40 agonist ivuxolimab in advanced cancers. Measured with immunoSEQ multiplex PCR; TCRdb has only the in-frame clones, and not every one. The sample contains about 79,000 clones, 70% to 90% of which appear only once. The specimen comprised CD4+ or CD8+ T cells sorted from blood, sampled in a trial of the OX40 agonist ivuxolimab. The receptor set was obtained from an adult with an advanced solid tumor such as melanoma, head and neck, liver or kidney cancer.

V is TRBV13 and J is TRBJ1-1; TRBD1 matches at 7 bases. The J segment lost 4 bases and the V segment lost 3 bases, leaving 5 bases of the junction unmatched. The CDR3 has 14 amino acids. In germline, CDR1 is PRHDT, CDR2 FYEKMQ (reference sequence). The CDR3, as DNA: TGTGCCAGCAGCTTCCGACAGGGTGTCACTGAAGCTTTCTTT. This sequence encodes CASSFRQGVTEAFF.

V is TRBV6-5 and J is TRBJ2-6; D is unresolved. The CDR3 is made up of 16 amino acids. Looked up from germline, CDR1 is MNHEY and CDR2 is SVGAGI. Between the trimmed V and J ends, which lost 0 bases and 0 bases, there was a span of 6 bases. The CDR3 reads CASSYSYPSGANVLTF. The CDR3 region has the DNA TGTGCCAGCAGTTACTCGTACCCCTCTGGGGCCAACGTCCTGACTTTC.

The J gene is TRBJ2-7, the V gene TRBV5-6; 7 bases are a match to TRBD1. The CDR3 covers 15 residues. Germline trimming cut 6 bases from V and 6 bases from J; bases unmatched to any gene: 15. Germline lookup yields CDR1 SGHDT and CDR2 YYEEEE. CDR3 bases: TGTGCCAGCACCTTCGGGGACAGCCCCTGGGTCGAGCAGTACTTC. The encoded protein is CASTFGDSPWVEQYF.

This chain links TRBV5-4 with TRBJ2-4; unclear D gene. Per the germline V gene, CDR1 is SGHNT and CDR2 is YYREEE (reference sequence). V was pared by 3 bases and J by 0 bases, with 7 bases between. The CDR3 is 14 amino acids. The CDR3: CASSSNLAKNIQYF. The CDR3 DNA sequence: TGTGCCAGCAGCTCGAATTTAGCCAAAAACATTCAGTACTTC.

The genes are TRBV7-3 and TRBJ2-2; D remains ambiguous. This CDR3 has 15 residues. Germline V gene lookup returns CDR1 SGHTA and CDR2 FQGTGA. With 1 base removed from V and 3 bases from J, the gap between germline ends came to 9 bases. This CDR3 is CASSLSRDYTGELFF. CDR3 nucleotide sequence: TGTGCCAGCAGCTTAAGTAGGGATTACACCGGGGAGCTGTTTTTT.

CDR3: CASSRGGTEAFF. The CDR3 bases are TGTGCCAGCTCCCGGGGGGGTACTGAAGCTTTCTTT. The chain combines TRBV18 with TRBJ1-1; tentatively, D is TRBD1 (5 bases). The CDR3 has 12 residues. Germline V gene lookup returns CDR1 KGHSH and CDR2 LQKENI. V dropped 6 bases and J dropped 5 bases, with 10 bases sitting between them.

This clone occurred once. The V call is TRBV5-1, the J call TRBJ2-7; tentatively, D is TRBD1 (6 bases). V shed 2 bases and J shed 2 bases, with 8 bases lying between them. The CDR3 is 13 amino acids. In germline, CDR1 is SGHRS, CDR2 YFSETQ. The CDR3 is CASSFWTAYEQYF. The CDR3 DNA reads TGCGCCAGCAGCTTCTGGACAGCCTACGAGCAGTACTTC.

The chain employs TRBV6-1 and TRBJ2-2; 8 nucleotides align to TRBD1. In germline, CDR1 is MNHNS, CDR2 SASEGT. The CDR3 totals 14 residues. After removal of 10 bases from V and 3 bases from J, the junction contained 7 bases not matched to a gene. In DNA, the CDR3 is TGTGCCACCGGGGGACAGGCTTACACCGGGGAGCTGTTTTTT. Residues: CATGGQAYTGELFF.

This clone was seen only once. V and J are TRBV6-5 and TRBJ2-5, with a possible D match to TRBD1 (6 bases). Per germline, CDR1 MNHEY and CDR2 SVGAGI. The CDR3 is made up of 14 amino acids. Between the trimmed V and J ends, which lost 8 bases and 2 bases, there was a span of 15 bases. The CDR3 here is CASAVGTPQETQYF. In nucleotides, the CDR3 is TGTGCCAGCGCCGTCGGGACACCACAAGAGACCCAGTACTTC.

V gene TRBV5-1 combines with J gene TRBJ2-6, with TRBD1 matching 12 bases. This CDR3 region has 18 residues. Germline CDR1 is SGHRS and CDR2 is YFSETQ. The V and J ends lost 0 bases and 4 bases, in that order; junction bases with no gene match: 5. The CDR3 loop is CASSLGDRGLPGANVLTF. The CDR3 DNA follows: TGCGCCAGCAGCTTGGGGGACAGGGGGCTCCCCGGGGCCAACGTCCTGACTTTC.

This clone was picked up one time. This chain links TRBV27 with TRBJ2-4; possible D gene TRBD1, 5 bases. V lost 0 bases to trimming and J lost 8 bases, with 14 bases between them. This CDR3 contains 15 residues. Germline values: CDR1 MNHEY, CDR2 SMNVEV (reference sequence). CDR3 in DNA: TGTGCCAGCAGTTTATCCCCCCCAGGGTGGGACATTCAGTACTTC. Translating it yields CASSLSPPGWDIQYF.

The chain is built from TRBV5-1 and TRBJ1-2; D possibly corresponds to TRBD1 (6 bases). V was pared by 0 bases and J by 3 bases, with 12 bases between. This CDR3 spans 15 amino acids. Germline V gives CDR1 SGHRS, CDR2 YFSETQ. CDR3 loop: CASSLVGDKDYGYTF. CDR3 in DNA: TGCGCCAGCAGCTTGGTAGGGGACAAAGACTATGGCTACACCTTC.

The chain couples TRBV29-1 to TRBJ2-2; D may be TRBD2 (6 bases). In germline, CDR1 is SQVTM, CDR2 ANQGSEA. V was shortened by 3 bases and J by 7 bases, with 12 bases between the two germline ends. The CDR3 is 13 residues long. This chain's CDR3 is CSVEEGGGGELFF. CDR3 nucleotides: TGCAGCGTTGAGGAGGGCGGTGGCGGGGAGCTGTTTTTT.

This chain joins TRBV6-4 and TRBJ2-3, with TRBD2 matching over 12 bases. The germline gives CDR1 MRHNA, CDR2 SNTAGT. CDR3 length equals 16 residues. The J segment lost 0 bases and the V segment lost 2 bases, leaving 0 bases of the junction unmatched. The CDR3 DNA follows: TGTGCCAGCAGTGACGGGACTAGCGGGAGCACAGATACGCAGTATTTT. This sequence encodes CASSDGTSGSTDTQYF.

Only one count was recorded for this clone. The rearrangement uses TRBV7-9 and TRBJ2-1; 11 bases are shared with TRBD1. CDR3 size: 15 residues. V shed 6 bases and J 4 bases; nucleotides not matched to a gene: 5. Germline lookup yields CDR1 SEHNR and CDR2 FQNEAQ (reference sequence). CDR3 amino acids: CASSSGQGAYNEQFF. The CDR3 DNA sequence: TGTGCCAGCAGTTCTGGACAGGGGGCGTACAATGAGCAGTTCTTC.

The chain combines TRBV5-8 with TRBJ1-2; the D is unclear. The CDR3 length is 14 residues. CDR1 and CDR2 (germline): SGHTS, YDEGEE. Trimming took 0 bases from V and 7 from J, leaving 13 bases between them. CDR3 in DNA: TGTGCCAGCAGCTTGGTGGAGGGCTCAGGTGGCTACACCTTC. Translated: CASSLVEGSGGYTF.

This chain uses TRBV18 with TRBJ1-1; perhaps TRBD1 as D (5 bases). The CDR3 has 13 residues. The V end lost 5 bases, the J end lost 8 bases, and 15 bases lay between the germline ends. The germline V gene encodes CDR1 KGHSH and CDR2 LQKENI. For the CDR3, the DNA is TGTGCCAGCTCATCAGGACACCGCCTCGAAGCTTTCTTT. This translates into CASSSGHRLEAFF.

This chain links TRBV29-1 with TRBJ2-7; D tentatively reads TRBD1 or TRBD2 (6 bases each). The CDR3 sequence is 13 residues long. Trimming removed 7 bases from V and 3 bases from J, with 16 bases in between. Per the germline V gene, CDR1 is SQVTM and CDR2 is ANQGSEA. CDR3 sequence: CSARGGRSYEQYF. CDR3 coding DNA: TGCAGCGCCCGAGGGGGGAGAAGCTACGAGCAGTACTTC.

This clone was picked up one time. The chain joins TRBV7-8 to TRBJ2-1, with 8 positions matching TRBD1. This CDR3 region has 13 residues. Germline lookup yields CDR1 SGHVS and CDR2 FQNEAQ. J was trimmed by 10 bases and V by 2 bases; bases with no gene match: 4. CDR3 sequence (DNA): TGTGCCAGCAGCTTAAGGACAGGGTACGAGCAGTTCTTC. As protein: CASSLRTGYEQFF.

The rearrangement uses TRBV4-1 and TRBJ2-7; 10 bases match TRBD2. This CDR3 region has 16 residues. Germline V CDR1 and CDR2: MGHRA, YSYEKL. J gave up 4 bases and V 0 bases, and 6 bases lay outside the gene matches. This CDR3 reads CASSQDTASGSYEQYF. Here the CDR3 DNA reads TGCGCCAGCAGCCAAGATACTGCTAGCGGGAGTTACGAGCAGTACTTC.

The rearrangement uses TRBV5-1 and TRBJ2-5; TRBD2 agrees at 12 bases. The germline CDR1 and CDR2 sequences are SGHRS and YFSETQ. The CDR3 consists of 19 residues. V lost 0 bases, J lost 2 bases, and 11 bases stayed unmatched. In DNA, the CDR3 is TGCGCCAGCAGCTTGGGACCACTAGCGGGAGGCGGAGGGCAAGAGACCCAGTACTTC. Its protein is CASSLGPLAGGGGQETQYF.

This sequence joins TRBV11-3 and TRBJ2-1; 7 positions agree with TRBD2. The germline V gene encodes CDR1 SGHNT and CDR2 YENEEA. V shed 1 base and J 8 bases; nucleotides not matched to a gene: 8. The CDR3 spans 15 residues. The CDR3 nucleotides are TGTGCCAGCAGCTTAGTGGCGGGAGATATCGATGAGCAGTTCTTC. It is translated as CASSLVAGDIDEQFF.

This clone was seen once. The chain has TRBV7-2 and TRBJ2-2; no clear D. The ends were cut back, 1 base at V and 3 bases at J, with 15 bases in the middle. This CDR3 is built from 17 residues. Germline V lookup: CDR1 SGHTA, CDR2 FQGNSA. The CDR3 DNA sequence: TGTGCCAGCAGCTTAGAATGGAGTGGGCTGGACACCGGGGAGCTGTTTTTT. Translation gives CASSLEWSGLDTGELFF.